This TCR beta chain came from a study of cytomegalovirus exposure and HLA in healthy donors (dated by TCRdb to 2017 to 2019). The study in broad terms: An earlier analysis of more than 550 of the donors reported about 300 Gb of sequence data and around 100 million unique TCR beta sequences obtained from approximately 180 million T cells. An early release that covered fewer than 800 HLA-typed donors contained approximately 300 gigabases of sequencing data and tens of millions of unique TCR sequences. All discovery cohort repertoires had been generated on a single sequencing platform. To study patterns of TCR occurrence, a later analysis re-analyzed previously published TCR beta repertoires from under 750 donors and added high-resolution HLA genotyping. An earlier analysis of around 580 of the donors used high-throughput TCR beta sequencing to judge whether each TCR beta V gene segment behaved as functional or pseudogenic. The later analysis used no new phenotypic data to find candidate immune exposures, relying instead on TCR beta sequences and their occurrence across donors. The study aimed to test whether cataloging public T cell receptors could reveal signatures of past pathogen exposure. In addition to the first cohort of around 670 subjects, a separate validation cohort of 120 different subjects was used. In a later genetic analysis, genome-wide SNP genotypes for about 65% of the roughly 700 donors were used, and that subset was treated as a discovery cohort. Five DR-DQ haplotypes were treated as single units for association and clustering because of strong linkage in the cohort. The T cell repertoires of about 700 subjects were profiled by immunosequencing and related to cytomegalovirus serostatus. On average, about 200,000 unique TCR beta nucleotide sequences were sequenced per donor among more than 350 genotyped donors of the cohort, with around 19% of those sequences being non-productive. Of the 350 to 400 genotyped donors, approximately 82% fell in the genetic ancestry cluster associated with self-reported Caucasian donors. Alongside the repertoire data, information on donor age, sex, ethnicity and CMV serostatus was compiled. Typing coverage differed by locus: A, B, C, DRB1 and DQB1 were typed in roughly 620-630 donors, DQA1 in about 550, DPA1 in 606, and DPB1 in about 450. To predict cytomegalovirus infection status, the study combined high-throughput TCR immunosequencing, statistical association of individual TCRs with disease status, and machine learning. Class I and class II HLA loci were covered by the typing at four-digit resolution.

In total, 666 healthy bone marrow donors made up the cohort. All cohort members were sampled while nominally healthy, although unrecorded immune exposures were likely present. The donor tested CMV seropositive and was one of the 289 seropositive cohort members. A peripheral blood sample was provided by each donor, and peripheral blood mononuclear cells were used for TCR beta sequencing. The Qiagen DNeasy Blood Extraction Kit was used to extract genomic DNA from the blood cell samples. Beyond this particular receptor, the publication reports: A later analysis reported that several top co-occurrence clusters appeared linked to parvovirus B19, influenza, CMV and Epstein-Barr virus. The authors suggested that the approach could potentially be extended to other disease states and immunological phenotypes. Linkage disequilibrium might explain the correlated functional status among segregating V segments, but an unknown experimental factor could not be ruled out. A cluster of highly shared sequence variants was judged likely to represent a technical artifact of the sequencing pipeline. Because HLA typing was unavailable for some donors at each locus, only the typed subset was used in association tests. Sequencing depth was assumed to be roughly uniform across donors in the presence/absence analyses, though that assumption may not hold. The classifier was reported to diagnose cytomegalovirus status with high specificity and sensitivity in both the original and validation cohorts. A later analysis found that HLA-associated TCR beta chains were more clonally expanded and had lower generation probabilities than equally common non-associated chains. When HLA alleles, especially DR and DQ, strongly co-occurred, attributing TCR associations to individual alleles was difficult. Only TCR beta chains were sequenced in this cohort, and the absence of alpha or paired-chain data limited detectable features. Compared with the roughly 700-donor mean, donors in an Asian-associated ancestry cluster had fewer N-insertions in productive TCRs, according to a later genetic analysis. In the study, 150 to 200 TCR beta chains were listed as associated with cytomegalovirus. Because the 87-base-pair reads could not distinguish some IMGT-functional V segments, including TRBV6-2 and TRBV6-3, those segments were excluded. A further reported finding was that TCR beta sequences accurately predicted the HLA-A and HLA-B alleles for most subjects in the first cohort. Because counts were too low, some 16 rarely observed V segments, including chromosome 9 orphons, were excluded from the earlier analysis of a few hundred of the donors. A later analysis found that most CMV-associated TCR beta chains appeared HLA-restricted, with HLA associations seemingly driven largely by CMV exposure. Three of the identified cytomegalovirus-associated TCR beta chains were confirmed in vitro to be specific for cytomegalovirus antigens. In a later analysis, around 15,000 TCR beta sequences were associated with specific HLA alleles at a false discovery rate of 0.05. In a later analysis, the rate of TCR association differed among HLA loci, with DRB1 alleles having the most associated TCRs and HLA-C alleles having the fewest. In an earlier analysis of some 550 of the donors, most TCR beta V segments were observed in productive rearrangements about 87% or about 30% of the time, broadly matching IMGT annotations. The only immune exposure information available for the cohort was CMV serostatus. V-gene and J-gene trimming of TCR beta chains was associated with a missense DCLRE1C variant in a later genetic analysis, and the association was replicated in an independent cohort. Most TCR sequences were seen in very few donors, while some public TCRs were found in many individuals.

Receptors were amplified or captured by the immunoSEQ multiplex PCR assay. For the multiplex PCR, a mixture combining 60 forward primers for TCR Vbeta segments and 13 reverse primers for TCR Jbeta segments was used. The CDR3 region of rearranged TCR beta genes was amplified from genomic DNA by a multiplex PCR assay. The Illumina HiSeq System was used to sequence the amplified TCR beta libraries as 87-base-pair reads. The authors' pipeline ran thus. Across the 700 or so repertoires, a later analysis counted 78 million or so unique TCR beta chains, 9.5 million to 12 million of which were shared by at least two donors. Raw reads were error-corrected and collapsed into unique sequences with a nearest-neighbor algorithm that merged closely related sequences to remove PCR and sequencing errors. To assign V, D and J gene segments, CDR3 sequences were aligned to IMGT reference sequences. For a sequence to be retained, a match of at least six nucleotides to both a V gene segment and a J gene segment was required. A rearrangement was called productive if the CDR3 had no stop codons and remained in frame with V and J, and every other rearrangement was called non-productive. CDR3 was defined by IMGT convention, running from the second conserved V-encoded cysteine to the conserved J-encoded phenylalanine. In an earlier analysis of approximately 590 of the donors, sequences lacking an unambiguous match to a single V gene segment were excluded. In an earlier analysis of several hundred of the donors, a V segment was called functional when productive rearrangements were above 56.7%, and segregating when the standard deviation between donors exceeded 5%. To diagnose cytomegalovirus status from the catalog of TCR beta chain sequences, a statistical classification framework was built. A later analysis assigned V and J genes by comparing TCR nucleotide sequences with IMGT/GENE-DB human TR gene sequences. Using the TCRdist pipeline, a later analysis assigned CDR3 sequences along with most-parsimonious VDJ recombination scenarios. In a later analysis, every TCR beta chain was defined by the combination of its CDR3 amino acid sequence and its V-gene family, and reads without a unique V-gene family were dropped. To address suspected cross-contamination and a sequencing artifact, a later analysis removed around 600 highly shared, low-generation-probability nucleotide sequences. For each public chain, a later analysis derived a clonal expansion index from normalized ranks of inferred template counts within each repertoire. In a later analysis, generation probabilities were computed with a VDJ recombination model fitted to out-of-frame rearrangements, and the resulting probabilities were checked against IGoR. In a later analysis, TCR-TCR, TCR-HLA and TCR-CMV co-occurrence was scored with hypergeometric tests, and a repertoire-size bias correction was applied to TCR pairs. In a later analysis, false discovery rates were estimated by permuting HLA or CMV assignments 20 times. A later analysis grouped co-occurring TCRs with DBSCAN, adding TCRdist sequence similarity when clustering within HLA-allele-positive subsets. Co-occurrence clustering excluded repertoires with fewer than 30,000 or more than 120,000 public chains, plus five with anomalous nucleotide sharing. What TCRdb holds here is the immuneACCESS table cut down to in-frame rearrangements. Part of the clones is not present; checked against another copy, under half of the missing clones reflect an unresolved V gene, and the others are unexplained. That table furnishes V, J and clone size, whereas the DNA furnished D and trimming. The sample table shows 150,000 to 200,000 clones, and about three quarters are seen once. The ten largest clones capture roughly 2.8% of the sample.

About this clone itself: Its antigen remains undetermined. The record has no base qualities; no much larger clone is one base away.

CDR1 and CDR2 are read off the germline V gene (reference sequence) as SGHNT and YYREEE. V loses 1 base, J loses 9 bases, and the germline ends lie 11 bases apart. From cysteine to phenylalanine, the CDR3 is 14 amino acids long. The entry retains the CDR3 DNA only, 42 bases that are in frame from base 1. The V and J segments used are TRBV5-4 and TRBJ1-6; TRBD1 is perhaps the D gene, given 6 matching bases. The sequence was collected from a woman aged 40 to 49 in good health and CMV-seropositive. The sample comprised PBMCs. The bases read TGTGCCAGCAGCTTGCGGGGGGCGCGTTCACCCCTCCACTTT. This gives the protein CASSLRGARSPLHF. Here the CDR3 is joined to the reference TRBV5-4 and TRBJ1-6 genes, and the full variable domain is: ETGVTQSPTHLIKTRGQQVTLRCSSQSGHNTVSWYQQALGQGPQFIFQYYREEENGRGNFPPRFSGLQFPNYSSELNVNALELDDSALYLCASSLRGARSPLHFGNGTRLTVT.